A selection of T cell receptor beta chains follows, all from one sample in a study of graft-versus-host responses after intestinal transplantation. Sequenced by immunoSEQ multiplex PCR; TCRdb stores in-frame clones only, minus some. This sample yields roughly 19,000 clones, of which more than 85% are seen a single time; about 0.8% belongs to the top ten. The specimen was PBMCs, collected 23 days after intestinal transplant. The receptors come from a human patient who received an intestinal transplant, so some T cells may come from the graft donor. Each CDR3 is given with its conserved first and last residue. The D gene is left open where the match is weak.

TRBJ2-1,TRBD1,TRBV6-1,TGTGCCAGCATGGGGGACAGCTACTACAATGAGCAGTTCTTC,CASMGDSYYNEQFF
TRBJ2-1,NA,TRBV7-3,TGTGCCAGCAGCTTAAATCCGGGAGCGGTAGGCAATGAGCAGTTCTTC,CASSLNPGAVGNEQFF
TRBJ1-2,NA,TRBV9,TGTGCCTCATCAGGGACACCCTATGGCTACACCTTC,CASSGTPYGYTF
TRBJ2-3,NA,TRBV10-3,TGTGCCATCAGCGATAAGACAGAGCCATTCGGTCAACTTACGCAGTATTTT,CAISDKTEPFGQLTQYF
TRBJ2-7,TRBD2,TRBV30,TGTGCCTGGAGTGTACGATGGGCTAGCGGGAGGAACGACGAGCAGTACTTC,CAWSVRWASGRNDEQYF
TRBJ1-2,NA,TRBV27,TGTGCCAGCGGTAATACAGAGGGTTCGAACTATGGCTACACCTTC,CASGNTEGSNYGYTF
TRBJ1-1,NA,TRBV30,TGTGCCCTTCGGGGCATGAATCAGAACACTGAAGCTTTCTTT,CALRGMNQNTEAFF
TRBJ1-5,TRBD1,TRBV19,TGTGCCAGTAGTCCGGGACAGGTCAACAATCAGCCCCAGCATTTT,CASSPGQVNNQPQHF
TRBJ2-7,NA,TRBV15,TGTGCCACCAGCCAAAACCCGGACAGATCCTACGAGCAGTACTTC,CATSQNPDRSYEQYF
TRBJ2-5,TRBD1,TRBV30,TGTGCCTGGAGTGGGACAGGCCAAGAGACCCAGTACTTC,CAWSGTGQETQYF
TRBJ1-1,TRBD1,TRBV6-9,TGTGCCAGCAGTTTTGGGACAGGGGGGGACACTGAAGCTTTCTTT,CASSFGTGGDTEAFF
TRBJ2-3,TRBD2,TRBV13,TGTGCCAGCAGCTTAGTACAAGGACTAGCGGGAGAACCAGATACGCAGTATTTT,CASSLVQGLAGEPDTQYF
TRBJ2-7,NA,TRBV27,TGTGCCAGCAGTTTAGAGGGGGGAAACTACGAGCAGTACTTC,CASSLEGGNYEQYF
TRBJ2-2,NA,TRBV7-2,TGTGCCAGCAGCTTAGGGTACACCGGGGAGCTGTTTTTT,CASSLGYTGELFF